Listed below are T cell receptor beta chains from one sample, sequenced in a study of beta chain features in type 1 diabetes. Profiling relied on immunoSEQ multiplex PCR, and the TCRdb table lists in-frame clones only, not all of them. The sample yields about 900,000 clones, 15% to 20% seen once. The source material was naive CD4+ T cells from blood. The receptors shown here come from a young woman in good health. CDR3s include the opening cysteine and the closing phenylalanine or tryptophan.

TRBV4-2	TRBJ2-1	CASSPGGSVSYNEQFF
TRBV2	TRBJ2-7	CASSGASGRPRVQYF
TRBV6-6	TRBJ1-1	CASSLQGTEAFF
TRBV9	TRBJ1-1	CASSVGPTTRDTEAFF
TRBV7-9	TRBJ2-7	CASSFDRGPYEQYF
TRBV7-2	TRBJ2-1	CASSFIALSYNEQFF
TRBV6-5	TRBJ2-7	CASMSSGRWYEQYF
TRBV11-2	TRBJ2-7	CASSLTRRELEQYF
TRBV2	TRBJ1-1	CASRRTYSGTEAFF
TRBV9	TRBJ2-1	CASSVALTASSYNEQFF
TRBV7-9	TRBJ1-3	CASSSNRRTSGNTIYF
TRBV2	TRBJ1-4	CASSELGVRGEKLFF
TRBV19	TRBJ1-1	CASNDRAPTEAFF
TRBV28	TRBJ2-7	CASSPGGTISYEQYF
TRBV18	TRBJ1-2	CASSPRTELDYGYTF
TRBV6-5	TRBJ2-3	CASRAAGGPDTQYF
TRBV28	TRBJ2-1	CASTGPINEQFF
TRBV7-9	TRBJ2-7	CASSGAGTGPYEQYF
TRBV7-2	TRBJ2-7	CASSPQYSGRAEQYF
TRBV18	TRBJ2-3	CASSPLGGSSTDTQYF
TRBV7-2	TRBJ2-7	CASSPWTSGADEQYF
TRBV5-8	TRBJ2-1	CASSFYNEQFF
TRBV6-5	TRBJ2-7	CASKAGEAYEQYF
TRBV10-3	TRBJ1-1	CAIRALDTEAFF